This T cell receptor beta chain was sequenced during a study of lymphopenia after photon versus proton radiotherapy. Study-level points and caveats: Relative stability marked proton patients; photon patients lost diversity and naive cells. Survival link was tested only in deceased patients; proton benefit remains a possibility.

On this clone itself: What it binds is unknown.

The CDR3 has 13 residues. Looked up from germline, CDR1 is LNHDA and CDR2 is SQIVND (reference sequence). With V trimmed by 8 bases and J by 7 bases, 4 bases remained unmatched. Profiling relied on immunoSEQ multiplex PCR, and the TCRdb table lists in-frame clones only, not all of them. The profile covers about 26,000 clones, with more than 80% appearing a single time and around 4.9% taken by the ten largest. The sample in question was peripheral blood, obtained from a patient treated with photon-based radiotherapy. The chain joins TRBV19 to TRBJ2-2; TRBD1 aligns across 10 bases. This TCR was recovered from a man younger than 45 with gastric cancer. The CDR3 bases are TGTGCCAGTCGGGACAGGGGAGTCGGGGAGCTGTTTTTT. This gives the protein CASRDRGVGELFF.